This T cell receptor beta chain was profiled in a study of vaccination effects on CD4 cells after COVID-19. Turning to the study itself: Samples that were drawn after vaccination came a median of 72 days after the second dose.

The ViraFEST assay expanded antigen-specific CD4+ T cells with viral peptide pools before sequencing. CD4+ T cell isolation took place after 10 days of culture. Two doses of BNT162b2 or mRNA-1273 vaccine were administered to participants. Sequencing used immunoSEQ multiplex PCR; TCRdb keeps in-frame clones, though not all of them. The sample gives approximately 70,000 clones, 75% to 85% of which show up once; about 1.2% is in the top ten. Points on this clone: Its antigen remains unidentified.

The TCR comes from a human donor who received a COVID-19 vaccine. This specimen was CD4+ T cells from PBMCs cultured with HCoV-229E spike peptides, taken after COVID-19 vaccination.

CDR3 nucleotide sequence: TGTGCCACCCAGGCGAACTATGGCTACACCTTC. It yields the protein CATQANYGYTF. The chain carries TRBV24-1 and TRBJ1-2; D gene ambiguous. Germline-derived CDR1 and CDR2 are KGHDR and SFDVKD. V dropped 9 bases and J dropped 2 bases, with 6 bases sitting between them. The CDR3 has 11 amino acids.